These 8 T cell receptor beta chains were sequenced from one sample in a study of cytomegalovirus exposure and HLA in healthy donors. This PCR relied on a set of 60 Vbeta primers and 13 Jbeta primers. The data were produced by immunoSEQ multiplex PCR, yet TCRdb's version contains in-frame clones alone and is incomplete. In the table there are approximately 77,000 clones, roughly 80% of which are singletons. Sequencing input: PBMCs. The receptors originated from a woman aged 40 to 49 in good health and CMV-seronegative.

This chain joins TRBV11-2 and TRBJ2-1, with D perhaps TRBD1 (7 bases). Trimming pared 4 bases from V and 2 bases from J, leaving 18 bases between. Looked up from germline, CDR1 is SGHAT and CDR2 is FQNNGV. The CDR3 loop spans 17 amino acids. This CDR3 reads CASSSYSDREAYNEQFF. The CDR3 bases are TGTGCCAGCAGCTCTTACTCCGACAGGGAGGCCTACAATGAGCAGTTCTTC.

This chain joins TRBV7-8 and TRBJ2-3, with 7 bases aligning to TRBD1. This CDR3 spans 17 amino acids. The germline V gene encodes CDR1 SGHVS and CDR2 FQNEAQ. V trimming: 5 bases; J trimming: 0 bases; junction bases outside the gene matches: 11. The CDR3 reads CASSPPQTGLSTDTQYF. The CDR3 DNA reads TGTGCCAGCAGCCCACCTCAGACAGGGCTCAGCACAGATACGCAGTATTTT.

This clone is medium-sized by share. The chain is built from TRBV6-4 and TRBJ2-3, with D possibly being TRBD2 (5 bases). From germline, CDR1 is MRHNA and CDR2 SNTAGT. The CDR3 extends over 14 amino acids. V was cut by 2 bases and J by 2 bases, with 8 bases left in between. The CDR3 reads CASSDSGPTDTQYF. CDR3 in DNA: TGTGCCAGCAGTGACAGCGGACCCACAGATACGCAGTATTTT.

This chain connects TRBV2 to TRBJ1-2; D gene unclear. The CDR3 extends over 12 amino acids. The ends were cut back, 8 bases at V and 8 bases at J, with 15 bases in the middle. Germline lookup yields CDR1 SNHLY and CDR2 FYNNEI. CDR3 protein: CASVRGLEGYTF. Here the CDR3 DNA reads TGTGCCAGCGTGAGAGGGTTAGAGGGCTACACCTTC. The full variable domain, its missing parts supplied by reference TRBV2 and TRBJ1-2, is EPEVTQTPSHQVTQMGQEVILRCVPISNHLYFYWYRQILGQKVEFLVSFYNNEISEKSEIFDDQFSVERPDGSNFTLKIRSTKLEDSAMYFCASVRGLEGYTFGSGTRLTVV.

In this sample, this clone turned up once. The chain joins TRBV18 to TRBJ1-1; D is undetermined. The CDR3 is 15 amino acids. CDR1 is KGHSH and CDR2 is LQKENI in the germline V gene. V was shortened by 0 bases and J by 1 base, with 9 bases between the two germline ends. The CDR3 nucleotides are TGTGCCAGCTCACCACCCCCAGGTGGGAACACTGAAGCTTTCTTT. The encoded protein is CASSPPPGGNTEAFF.

The chain recombines TRBV7-2 with TRBJ2-1, with D possibly being TRBD2 (5 bases). Germline-derived CDR1 and CDR2 are SGHTA and FQGNSA. The CDR3 length is 14 residues. Trimming took 0 bases from V and 8 from J, leaving 11 bases between them. This CDR3 reads CASSLAGGPDEQFF. CDR3 sequence (DNA): TGTGCCAGCAGCTTAGCGGGCGGGCCGGATGAGCAGTTCTTC.

This clone was picked up a small number of times. The chain links TRBV2 to TRBJ2-7; the match to TRBD1 covers 8 bases. Germline V CDR1 and CDR2: SNHLY, FYNNEI. The ends lost 7 bases at V and 2 bases at J; junction bases unmatched: 7. CDR3 length equals 14 residues. CDR3 nucleotides: TGTGCCAGCAAAGAGACAGGGGAGACCTACGAGCAGTACTTC. Its translation is CASKETGETYEQYF.

This chain uses TRBV19 with TRBJ1-3; no definite D call. CDR3 size: 14 residues. Trimming took off 5 bases at V and 0 bases at J, with 8 bases between the two ends. The germline gives CDR1 LNHDA, CDR2 SQIVND (reference sequence). DNA of the CDR3: TGTGCCAGTAGTGCCGGGAACTCTGGAAACACCATATATTTT. Translation: CASSAGNSGNTIYF.